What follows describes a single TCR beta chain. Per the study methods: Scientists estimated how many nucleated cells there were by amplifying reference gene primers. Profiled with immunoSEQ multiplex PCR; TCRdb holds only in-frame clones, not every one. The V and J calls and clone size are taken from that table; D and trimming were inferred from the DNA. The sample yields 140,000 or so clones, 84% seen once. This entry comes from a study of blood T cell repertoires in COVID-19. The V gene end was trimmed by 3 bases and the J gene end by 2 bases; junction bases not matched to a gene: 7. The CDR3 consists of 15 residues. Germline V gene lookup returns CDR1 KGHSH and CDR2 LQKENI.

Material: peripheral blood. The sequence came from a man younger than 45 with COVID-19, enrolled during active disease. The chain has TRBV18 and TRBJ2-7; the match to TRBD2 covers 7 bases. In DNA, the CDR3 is TGTGCCAGCTCACCGCCCGGGACTACAGCCTACGAGCAGTACTTC. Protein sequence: CASSPPGTTAYEQYF. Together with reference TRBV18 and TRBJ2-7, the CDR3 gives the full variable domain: NAGVMQNPRHLVRRRGQEARLRCSPMKGHSHVYWYRQLPEEGLKFMVYLQKENIIDESGMPKERFSAEFPKEGPSILRIQQVVRGDSAAYFCASSPPGTTAYEQYFGPGTRLTVT.